A single sample is the source of the 10 T cell receptor beta chains below, sequenced in a study of identical twins. TCRdb called the 5' RACE reads again in MiXCR, with one record for every CDR3 protein. Of about 1.7 million distinct CDR3 sequences listed, under 35% were seen once; the top ten hold around 0.25%. The sequenced sample was cord blood. The receptors come from a newborn girl in good health.

There are a few counts of this clonotype. The chain is built from TRBV6-5 and TRBJ1-2; D unclear. This CDR3 contains 14 residues. The V gene lost 0 bases and the J gene lost 8 bases, with 13 bases spanning the gap. Germline CDR1 MNHEY, CDR2 SVGAGI. This CDR3 reads CASSYSILGAGYTF. Here the CDR3 DNA reads TGTGCCAGCAGTTACTCGATCCTCGGTGCAGGCTACACCTTC.

The rearrangement links TRBV27 to TRBJ1-4, with D hard to call. Germline values: CDR1 MNHEY, CDR2 SMNVEV (reference sequence). The CDR3 sequence is 16 residues long. The ends were cut back, 0 bases at V and 4 bases at J, with 12 bases in the middle. The CDR3 coding sequence is TGTGCCAGCAGTTTATCGCCCGACTCAAGTAATGAAAAACTGTTTTTT. Encoded protein: CASSLSPDSSNEKLFF.

The chain combines TRBV30 with TRBJ1-1; D is possibly TRBD1 (5 bases). V was clipped by 4 bases and J by 0 bases, with 12 bases between them. The CDR3 is made up of 14 amino acids. CDR1 GTSNPN and CDR2 SVGIG come from the germline V gene (reference sequence). The CDR3 region has the DNA TGTGCCTGGACGGGGCAACCCATGAACACTGAAGCTTTCTTT. It encodes CAWTGQPMNTEAFF.

This clonotype appeared many times. One end of the junction does not line up with germline, which may come from a read error. Here the CDR3 reads CASSLAEETQYF. The CDR3 coding sequence is TGTGCCAGCAGCCTAGCGGAAGAGACCCAGTACTTC. The V and J genes are TRBV5-1 and TRBJ2-5, with 7 positions matching TRBD2. This CDR3 comprises 12 residues. CDR1 SGHRS and CDR2 YFSETQ come from the germline V gene.

The chain has TRBV20-1 and TRBJ2-7, with D possibly being TRBD1 (5 bases). Germline lookup yields CDR1 DFQATT and CDR2 SNEGSKA (reference sequence). Trimming took off 0 bases at V and 0 bases at J, with 9 bases between the two ends. The CDR3 is 14 residues long. CDR3 residues: CSARDVDSSYEQYF. The CDR3 DNA reads TGCAGTGCTAGAGATGTAGACAGCTCCTACGAGCAGTACTTC.

This chain uses TRBV12-3 or TRBV12-4 with TRBJ2-5, with TRBD2 matching 8 bases. This CDR3 contains 11 residues. V lost 4 bases, J lost 11 bases, and 3 bases stayed unmatched. CDR3 residues: CASSSTSAQYF. The CDR3 nucleotides are TGTGCCAGCAGTTCGACTAGCGCGCAGTACTTC.

This clonotype has only a few counts. This chain links TRBV12-3 or TRBV12-4 with TRBJ2-3; D is unresolved. CDR3 size: 15 residues. The V gene lost 2 bases and the J gene lost 2 bases, with 11 bases spanning the gap. In DNA, the CDR3 is TGTGCCAGCAGTTTACGGGCGCGGCACACAGATACGCAGTATTTT. Its protein is CASSLRARHTDTQYF.

This clonotype appeared many times. The V call is TRBV5-1, the J call TRBJ1-2; D is possibly TRBD1 (6 bases). Trimming shortened V by 3 bases and J by 3 bases, and 9 bases separated the two germline ends. CDR1 and CDR2 (germline): SGHRS, YFSETQ. The CDR3 consists of 13 residues. DNA of the CDR3: TGCGCCAGCAGCTCTAACAGGGACTATGGCTACACCTTC. This sequence encodes CASSSNRDYGYTF. The entire variable domain, with the rest obtained from reference TRBV5-1 and TRBJ1-2, is as follows: KAGVTQTPRYLIKTRGQQVTLSCSPISGHRSVSWYQQTPGQGLQFLFEYFSETQRNKGNFPGRFSGRQFSNSRSEMNVSTLELGDSALYLCASSSNRDYGYTFGSGTRLTVV.

In its sample, this clonotype was seen a few times. The J gene is TRBJ1-1, the V gene TRBV6-1, with 7 bases fitting TRBD1. Trimming removed 2 bases from V and 10 bases from J; junction bases left unmatched: 13. This CDR3 is built from 15 residues. CDR1 MNHNS and CDR2 SASEGT come from the germline V gene. In DNA form, the CDR3 reads TGTGCCAGCAGTGAAAGGGGGCAGGGCCTTATTCCAGCTTTCTTT. Amino acid sequence: CASSERGQGLIPAFF.

The gene calls are TRBV6-6 and TRBJ2-3, with 13 bases lining up with TRBD2. This CDR3 comprises 14 residues. Germline trimming cut 8 bases from V and 3 bases from J; bases unmatched to any gene: 2. Germline lookup yields CDR1 MNHNY and CDR2 SVGAGI (reference sequence). The CDR3 DNA sequence: TGTGCCAGCGGACTAGCGGGAGAAACAGATACGCAGTATTTT. Residues: CASGLAGETDTQYF.